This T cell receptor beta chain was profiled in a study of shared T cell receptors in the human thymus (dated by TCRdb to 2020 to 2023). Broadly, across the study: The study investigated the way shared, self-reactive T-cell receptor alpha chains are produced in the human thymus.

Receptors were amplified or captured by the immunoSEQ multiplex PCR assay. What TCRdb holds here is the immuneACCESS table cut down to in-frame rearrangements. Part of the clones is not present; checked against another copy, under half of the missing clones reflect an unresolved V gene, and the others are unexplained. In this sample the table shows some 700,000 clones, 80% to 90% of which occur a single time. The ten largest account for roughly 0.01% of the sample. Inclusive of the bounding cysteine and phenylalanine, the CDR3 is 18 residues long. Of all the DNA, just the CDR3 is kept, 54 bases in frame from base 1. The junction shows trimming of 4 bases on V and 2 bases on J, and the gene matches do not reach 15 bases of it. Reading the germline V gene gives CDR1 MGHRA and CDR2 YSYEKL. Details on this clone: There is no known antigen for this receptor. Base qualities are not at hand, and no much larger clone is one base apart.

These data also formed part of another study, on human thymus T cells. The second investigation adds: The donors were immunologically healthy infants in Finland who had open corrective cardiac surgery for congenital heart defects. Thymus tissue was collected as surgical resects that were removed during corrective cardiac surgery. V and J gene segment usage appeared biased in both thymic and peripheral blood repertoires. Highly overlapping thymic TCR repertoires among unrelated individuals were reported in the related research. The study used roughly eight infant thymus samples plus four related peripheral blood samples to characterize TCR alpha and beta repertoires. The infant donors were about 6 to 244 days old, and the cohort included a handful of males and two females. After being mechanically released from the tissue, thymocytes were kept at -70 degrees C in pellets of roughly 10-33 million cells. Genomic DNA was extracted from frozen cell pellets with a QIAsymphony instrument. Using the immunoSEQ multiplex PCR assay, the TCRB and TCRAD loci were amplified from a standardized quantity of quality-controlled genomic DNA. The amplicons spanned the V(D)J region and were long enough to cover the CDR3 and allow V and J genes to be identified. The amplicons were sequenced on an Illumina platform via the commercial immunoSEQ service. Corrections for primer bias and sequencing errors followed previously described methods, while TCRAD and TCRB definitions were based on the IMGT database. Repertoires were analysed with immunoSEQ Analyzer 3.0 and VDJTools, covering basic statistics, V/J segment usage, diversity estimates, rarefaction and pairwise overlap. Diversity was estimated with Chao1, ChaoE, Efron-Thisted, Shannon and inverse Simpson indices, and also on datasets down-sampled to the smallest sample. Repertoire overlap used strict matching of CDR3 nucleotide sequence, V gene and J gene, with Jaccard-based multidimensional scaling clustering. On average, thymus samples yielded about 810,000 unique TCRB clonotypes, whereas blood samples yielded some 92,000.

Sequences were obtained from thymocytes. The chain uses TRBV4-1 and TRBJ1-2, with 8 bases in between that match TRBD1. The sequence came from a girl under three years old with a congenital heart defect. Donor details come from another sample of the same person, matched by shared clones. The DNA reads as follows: TGCGCCAGCAGCCTCAATCCGGACAGGGAATGTTGGAACTATGGCTACACCTTC. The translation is CASSLNPDRECWNYGYTF.